This TCR beta chain stems from a study of blood T cell repertoires in COVID-19. Overall study: There were acute and convalescent COVID-19 samples, and they came from the United States, Italy and Spain. Sources were T cells, B-cell-depleted T cells, or PBMCs; the material itself was cDNA or gDNA.

This CDR3 comprises 14 residues. Germline assignment: CDR1 SQVTM and CDR2 ANQGSEA. V shed 1 base and J shed 6 bases, with 15 bases lying between them. The data were produced by immunoSEQ multiplex PCR, yet TCRdb's version contains in-frame clones alone and is incomplete. The data show 200,000 to 250,000 clones, more than 75% seen once. The Seattle site enrolled patients during active infection and followed them longitudinally. The chain employs TRBV29-1 and TRBJ1-2; weak D call: TRBD1 (5 bases). This sequence originates from an elderly woman with COVID-19, enrolled during active disease. The source material was peripheral blood. CDR3 region: CSVEGHYSGDGYTF. For the CDR3, the DNA is TGCAGCGTTGAAGGCCACTATTCGGGGGATGGCTACACCTTC. The complete variable domain, with remaining parts taken from reference TRBV29-1 and TRBJ1-2, reads SAVISQKPSRDICQRGTSLTIQCQVDSQVTMMFWYRQQPGQSLTLIATANQGSEATYESGFVIDKFPISRPNLTFSTLTVSNMSPEDSSIYLCSVEGHYSGDGYTFGSGTRLTVV.